The 3 T cell receptor beta chains listed next were all sequenced from one sample in a study of blood T cell repertoires in COVID-19. Method: immunoSEQ multiplex PCR; TCRdb's copy keeps in-frame clones and lacks some. The sample yields approximately 440,000 clones, around 88% seen once. The sample was peripheral blood. Source of these receptors: a woman aged 50 to 60 with COVID-19, enrolled during active disease.

The chain has TRBV2 and TRBJ2-1, with D tentatively TRBD1 (5 bases). This CDR3 comprises 13 residues. The V and J ends lost 5 bases and 7 bases respectively, with 12 bases between them. From germline, CDR1 is SNHLY and CDR2 FYNNEI. CDR3 bases: TGTGCCAGCAGTCAAGGTAGGGGTAATGAGCAGTTCTTC. It codes for CASSQGRGNEQFF.

CDR3 DNA sequence: TGTGCCACCAGTGATTTAGGCGGGCGCGGGCAGTACTTC. It is translated as CATSDLGGRGQYF. The rearrangement joins TRBV24-1 to TRBJ2-7; perhaps TRBD2 as D (5 bases). This CDR3 comprises 13 residues. Trimming left V 1 base short and J 9 bases short, with 12 bases between. CDR1 KGHDR and CDR2 SFDVKD come from the germline V gene.

The chain carries TRBV11-2 and TRBJ2-7; D is perhaps TRBD2 (5 bases). The germline V and J ends were trimmed by 0 bases and 4 bases, with 13 bases remaining between them. The CDR3 has 15 residues. Germline V gene sequence: CDR1 SGHAT, CDR2 FQNNGV. DNA of the CDR3: TGTGCCAGCAGCTTAGAAAGCGGAGGTGTGTACGAGCAGTACTTC. Translating it yields CASSLESGGVYEQYF.